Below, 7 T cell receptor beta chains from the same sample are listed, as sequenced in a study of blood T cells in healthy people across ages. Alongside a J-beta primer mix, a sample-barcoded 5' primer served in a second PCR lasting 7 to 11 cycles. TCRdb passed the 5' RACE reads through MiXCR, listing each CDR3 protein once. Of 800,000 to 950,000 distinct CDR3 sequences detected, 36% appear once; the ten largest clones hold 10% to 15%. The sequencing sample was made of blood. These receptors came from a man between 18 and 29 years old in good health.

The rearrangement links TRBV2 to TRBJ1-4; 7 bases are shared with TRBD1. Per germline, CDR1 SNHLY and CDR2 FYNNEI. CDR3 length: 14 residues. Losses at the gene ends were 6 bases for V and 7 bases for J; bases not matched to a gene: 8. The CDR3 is CASRKERGPEKLFF. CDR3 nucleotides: TGTGCCAGCAGGAAGGAAAGGGGGCCTGAAAAACTGTTTTTT.

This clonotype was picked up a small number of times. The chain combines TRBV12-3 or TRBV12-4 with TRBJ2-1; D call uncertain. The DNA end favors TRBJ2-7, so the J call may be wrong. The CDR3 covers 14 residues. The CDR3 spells CASSPNRAYNEQYF. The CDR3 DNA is TGTGCCAGCAGTCCGAACCGGGCCTACAATGAGCAGTACTTC.

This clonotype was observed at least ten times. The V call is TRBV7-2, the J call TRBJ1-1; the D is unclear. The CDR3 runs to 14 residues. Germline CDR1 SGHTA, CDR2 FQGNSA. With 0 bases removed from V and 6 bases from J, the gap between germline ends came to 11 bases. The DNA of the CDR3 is TGTGCCAGCAGCTTAGCCGCGGGCCGTCCTGAAGCTTTCTTT. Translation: CASSLAAGRPEAFF. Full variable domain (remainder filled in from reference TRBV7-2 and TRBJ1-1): GAGVSQSPSNKVTEKGKDVELRCDPISGHTALYWYRQSLGQGLEFLIYFQGNSAPDKSGLPSDRFSAERTGGSVSTLTIQRTQQEDSAVYLCASSLAAGRPEAFFGQGTRLTVV.

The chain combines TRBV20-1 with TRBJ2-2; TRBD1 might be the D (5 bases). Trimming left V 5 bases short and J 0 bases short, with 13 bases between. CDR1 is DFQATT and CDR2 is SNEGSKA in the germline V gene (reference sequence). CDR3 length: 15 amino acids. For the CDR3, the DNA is TGCAGTGCTCTTAACACAGGCACGAACACCGGGGAGCTGTTTTTT. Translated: CSALNTGTNTGELFF.

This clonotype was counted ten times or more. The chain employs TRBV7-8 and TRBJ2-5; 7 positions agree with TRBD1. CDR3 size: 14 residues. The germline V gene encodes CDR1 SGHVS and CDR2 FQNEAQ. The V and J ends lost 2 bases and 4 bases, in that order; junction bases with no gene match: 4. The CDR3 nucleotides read TGTGCCAGCAGCTTAAACCAGGGGGTAGAGACCCAGTACTTC. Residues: CASSLNQGVETQYF.

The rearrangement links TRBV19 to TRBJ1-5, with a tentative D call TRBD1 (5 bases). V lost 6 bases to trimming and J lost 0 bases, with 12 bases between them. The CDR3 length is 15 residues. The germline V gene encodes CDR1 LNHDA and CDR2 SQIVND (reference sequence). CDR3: CASRGSGTSNQPQHF. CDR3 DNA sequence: TGTGCCAGTAGGGGGTCTGGGACTAGCAATCAGCCCCAGCATTTT. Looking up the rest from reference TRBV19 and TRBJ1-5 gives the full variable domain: DGGITQSPKYLFRKEGQNVTLSCEQNLNHDAMYWYRQDPGQGLRLIYYSQIVNDFQKGDIAEGYSVSREKKESFPLTVTSAQKNPTAFYLCASRGSGTSNQPQHFGDGTRLSIL.

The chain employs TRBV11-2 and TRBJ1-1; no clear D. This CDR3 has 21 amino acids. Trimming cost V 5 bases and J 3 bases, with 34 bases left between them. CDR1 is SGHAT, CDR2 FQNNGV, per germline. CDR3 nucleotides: TGTGCCAGCAGCCGATTTTTTGCGGGTCAGCCCCCAAAATACGCGGACACTGAAGCTTTCTTT. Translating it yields CASSRFFAGQPPKYADTEAFF.